These 9 T cell receptor beta chains share one sample of origin, sequenced in a study of blood T cell repertoires in COVID-19. The protocol was immunoSEQ multiplex PCR, while the TCRdb copy is restricted to in-frame clones and leaves out a portion. This sample has more than 250,000 clones, with around 88% found just once. Source material: PBMCs or T cells enriched from blood (not recorded which). These receptors all stem from a woman aged 40 to 50 with acute COVID-19.

The CDR3 sequence: CASRDQGNTEAFF. The CDR3 region has the DNA TGTGCCAGCAGGGACCAGGGGAACACTGAAGCTTTCTTT. The J gene is TRBJ1-1, the V gene TRBV12-3 or TRBV12-4; weak D call: TRBD1 (5 bases). The CDR3 loop spans 13 amino acids. V lost 6 bases and J lost 1, with 9 bases in between.

Only a few counts were recorded for this clone. This chain uses TRBV28 with TRBJ1-4, with 11 bases identical to TRBD1. The CDR3 contains 14 residues. The V and J ends lost 10 bases and 8 bases, in that order; junction bases with no gene match: 9. CDR1 and CDR2 from the germline V gene are MDHEN and SYDVKM. This CDR3 reads CAIPEGQGDEKLFF. As DNA, the CDR3 is TGTGCCATCCCGGAGGGACAGGGGGACGAAAAACTGTTTTTT.

The V call is TRBV7-2, the J call TRBJ1-2; D remains unclear. Looked up from germline, CDR1 is SGHTA and CDR2 is FQGNSA. V was clipped by 4 bases and J by 0 bases, with 15 bases between them. The CDR3 extends over 16 amino acids. The CDR3 region has the DNA TGTGCCAGCAGCTCCTCGTACCTAATCTCTAACTATGGCTACACCTTC. Translated, it gives CASSSSYLISNYGYTF.

In this sample, this clone turned up once. The V gene is TRBV5-1, the J gene TRBJ2-3, with 11 bases that match TRBD2. Germline-derived CDR1 and CDR2 are SGHRS and YFSETQ. The CDR3 contains 14 residues. The V and J ends lost 6 bases and 2 bases, in that order; junction bases with no gene match: 2. The CDR3 region is CASKTSGNTDTQYF. The CDR3 region has the DNA TGCGCCAGCAAGACTAGCGGGAACACAGATACGCAGTATTTT.

The chain uses TRBV7-2 and TRBJ1-4; 8 bases are shared with TRBD1. V was clipped by 4 bases and J by 7 bases; unmatched bases: 5. Germline loops: CDR1 SGHTA, CDR2 FQGNSA. The CDR3 has 14 residues. The CDR3 coding sequence is TGTGCCAGCAGCTCGATGACAGGGGCTGAAAAACTGTTTTTT. This encodes CASSSMTGAEKLFF.

V gene TRBV10-3 combines with J gene TRBJ1-2; no definite D call. Trimming took 1 base from V and 13 from J, leaving 13 bases between them. The CDR3 is 12 amino acids. Germline V gives CDR1 ENHRY, CDR2 SYGVKD. CDR3 nucleotides: TGTGCCATCAGTGAGTTCCCCGATAGTCCCACCTTC. Protein product: CAISEFPDSPTF.

This clone came up once. The chain is built from TRBV10-3 and TRBJ1-4; 7 bases are shared with TRBD1. This CDR3 has 13 residues. The junction had 3 bases not matched to a gene; V was cut back by 3 bases and J by 8 bases. Germline V lookup: CDR1 ENHRY, CDR2 SYGVKD. The CDR3 is CAISDRGEEKLFF. The CDR3 DNA reads as TGTGCCATCAGTGACAGGGGGGAAGAAAAACTGTTTTTT.

The chain has TRBV18 and TRBJ1-3; D possibly corresponds to TRBD1 (5 bases). Germline lookup yields CDR1 KGHSH and CDR2 LQKENI. Trimming took 1 base from V and 2 from J, leaving 9 bases between them. There are 15 residues in the CDR3. This CDR3 is CASSPQGRPGNTIYF. DNA for the CDR3: TGTGCCAGCTCACCACAGGGGCGGCCTGGAAACACCATATATTTT.

This chain connects TRBV5-1 to TRBJ2-3; 7 nucleotides agree with TRBD2. The J segment lost 1 base and the V segment lost 5 bases, leaving 7 bases of the junction unmatched. From germline, CDR1 is SGHRS and CDR2 YFSETQ. This CDR3 contains 15 residues. CDR3 bases: TGCGCCAGCAGACCCAGCGGGATGGGCACAGATACGCAGTATTTT. Translation gives CASRPSGMGTDTQYF.